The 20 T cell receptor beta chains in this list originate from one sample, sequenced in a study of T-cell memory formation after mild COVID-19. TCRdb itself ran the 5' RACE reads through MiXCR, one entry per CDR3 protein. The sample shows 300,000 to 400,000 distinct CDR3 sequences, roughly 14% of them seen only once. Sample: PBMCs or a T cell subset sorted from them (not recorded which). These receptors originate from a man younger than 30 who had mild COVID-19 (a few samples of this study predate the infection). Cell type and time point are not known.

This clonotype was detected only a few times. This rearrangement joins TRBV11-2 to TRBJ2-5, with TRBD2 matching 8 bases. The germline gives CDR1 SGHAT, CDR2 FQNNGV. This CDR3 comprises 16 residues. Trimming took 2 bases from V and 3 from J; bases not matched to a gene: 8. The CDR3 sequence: CASSLNLGAGEETQYF. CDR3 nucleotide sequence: TGTGCCAGCAGCTTAAATCTGGGAGCGGGGGAAGAGACCCAGTACTTC.

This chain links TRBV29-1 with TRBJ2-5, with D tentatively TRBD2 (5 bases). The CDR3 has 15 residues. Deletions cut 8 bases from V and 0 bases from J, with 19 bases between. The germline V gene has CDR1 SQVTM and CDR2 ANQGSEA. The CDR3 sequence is CSFPAPTGYQETQYF. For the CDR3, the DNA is TGCAGCTTTCCCGCCCCTACGGGGTACCAAGAGACCCAGTACTTC.

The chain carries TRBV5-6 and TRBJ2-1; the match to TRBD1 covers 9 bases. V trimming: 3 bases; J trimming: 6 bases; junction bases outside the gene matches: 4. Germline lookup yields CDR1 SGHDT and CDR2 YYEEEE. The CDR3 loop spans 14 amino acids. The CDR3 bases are TGTGCCAGCAGCTGGGGACAGGGACGCAATGAGCAGTTCTTC. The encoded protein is CASSWGQGRNEQFF.

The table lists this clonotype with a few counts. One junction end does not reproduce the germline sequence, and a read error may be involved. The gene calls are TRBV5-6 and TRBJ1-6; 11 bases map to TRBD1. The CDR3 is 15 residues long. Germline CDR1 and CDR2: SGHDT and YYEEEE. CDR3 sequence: CASNLRGTGGSPLHF. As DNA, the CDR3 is TGTGCCAGCAACTTGAGAGGGACAGGGGGTTCACCCCTCCACTTT. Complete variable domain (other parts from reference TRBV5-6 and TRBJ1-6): DAGVTQSPTHLIKTRGQQVTLRCSPKSGHDTVSWYQQALGQGPQFIFQYYEEEERQRGNFPDRFSGHQFPNYSSELNVNALLLGDSALYLCASNLRGTGGSPLHFGNGTRLTVT.

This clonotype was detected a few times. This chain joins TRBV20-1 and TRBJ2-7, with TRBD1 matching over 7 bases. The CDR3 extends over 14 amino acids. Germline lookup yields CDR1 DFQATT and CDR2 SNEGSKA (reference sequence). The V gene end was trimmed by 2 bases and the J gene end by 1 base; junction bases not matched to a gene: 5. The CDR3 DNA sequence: TGCAGTGCTAGACTCCAGGGGGAATCCTACGAGCAGTACTTC. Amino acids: CSARLQGESYEQYF.

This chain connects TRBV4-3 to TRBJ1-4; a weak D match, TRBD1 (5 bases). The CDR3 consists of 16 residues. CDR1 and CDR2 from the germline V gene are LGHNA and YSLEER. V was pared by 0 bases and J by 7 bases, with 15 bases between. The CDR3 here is CASSQDLGALGEKLFF. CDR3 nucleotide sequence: TGCGCCAGCAGCCAAGACCTCGGGGCTCTCGGTGAAAAACTGTTTTTT.

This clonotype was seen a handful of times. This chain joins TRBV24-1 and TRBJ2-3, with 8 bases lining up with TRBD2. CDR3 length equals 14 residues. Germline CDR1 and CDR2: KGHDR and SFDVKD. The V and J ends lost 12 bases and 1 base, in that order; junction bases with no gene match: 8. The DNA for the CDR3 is TGTGCCGTAGGCCCAGCGGGGGGCACAGATACGCAGTATTTT. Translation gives CAVGPAGGTDTQYF.

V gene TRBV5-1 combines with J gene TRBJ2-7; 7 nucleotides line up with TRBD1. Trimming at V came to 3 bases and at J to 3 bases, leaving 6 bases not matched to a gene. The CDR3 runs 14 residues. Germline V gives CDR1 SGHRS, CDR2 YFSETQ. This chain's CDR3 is CASSSRQGHYEQYF. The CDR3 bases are TGCGCCAGCAGCTCACGACAGGGACACTACGAGCAGTACTTC.

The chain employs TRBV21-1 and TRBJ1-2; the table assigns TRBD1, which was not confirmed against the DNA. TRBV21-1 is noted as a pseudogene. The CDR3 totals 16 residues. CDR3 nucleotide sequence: TGTGCCAGCAGCAACATCCTGGACAGGGGGCCCTATGGCTACACCTTC. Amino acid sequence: CASSNILDRGPYGYTF.

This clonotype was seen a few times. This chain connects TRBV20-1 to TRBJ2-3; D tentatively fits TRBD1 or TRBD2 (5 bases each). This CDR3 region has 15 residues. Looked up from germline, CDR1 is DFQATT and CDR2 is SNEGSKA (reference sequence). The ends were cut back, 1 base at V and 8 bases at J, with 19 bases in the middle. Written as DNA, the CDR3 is TGCAGTGCTAGAGTCCCGGGGCCCTTCCGTGGTACGCAGTATTTT. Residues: CSARVPGPFRGTQYF.

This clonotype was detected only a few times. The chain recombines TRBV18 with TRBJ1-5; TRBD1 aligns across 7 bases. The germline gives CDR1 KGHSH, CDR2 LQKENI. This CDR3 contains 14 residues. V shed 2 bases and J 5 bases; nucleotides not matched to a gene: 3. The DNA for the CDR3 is TGTGCCAGCTCACCAGGGACAGTCCATCAGCCCCAGCATTTT. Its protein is CASSPGTVHQPQHF.

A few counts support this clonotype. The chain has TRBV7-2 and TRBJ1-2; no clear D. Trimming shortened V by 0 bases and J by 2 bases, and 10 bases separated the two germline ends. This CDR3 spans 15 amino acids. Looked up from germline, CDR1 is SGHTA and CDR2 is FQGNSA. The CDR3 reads CASSLAPGGNYGYTF. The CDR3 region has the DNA TGTGCCAGCAGCTTAGCCCCTGGCGGGAACTATGGCTACACCTTC.

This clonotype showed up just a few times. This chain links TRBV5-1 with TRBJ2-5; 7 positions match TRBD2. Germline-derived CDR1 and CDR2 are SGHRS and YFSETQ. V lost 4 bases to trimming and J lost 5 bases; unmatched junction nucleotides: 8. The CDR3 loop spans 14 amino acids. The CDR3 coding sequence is TGCGCCAGCAGCGGGGCGCGGGGGTCGGAGACCCAGTACTTC. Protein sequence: CASSGARGSETQYF.

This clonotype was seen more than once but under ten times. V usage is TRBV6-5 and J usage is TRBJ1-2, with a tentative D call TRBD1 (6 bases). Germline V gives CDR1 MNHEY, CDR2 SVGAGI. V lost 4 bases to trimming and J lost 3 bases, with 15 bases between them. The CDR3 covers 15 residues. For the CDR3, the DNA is TGTGCCAGCAGTTCCTGGGGGGGGCCAGACTATGGCTACACCTTC. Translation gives CASSSWGGPDYGYTF.

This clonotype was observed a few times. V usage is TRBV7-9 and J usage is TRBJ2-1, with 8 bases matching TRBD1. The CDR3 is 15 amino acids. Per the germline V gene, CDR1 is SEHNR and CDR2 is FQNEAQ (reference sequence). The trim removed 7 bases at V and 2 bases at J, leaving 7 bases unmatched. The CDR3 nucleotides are TGTGCCAGCAACATAGGACAGGGTCCCTACAATGAGCAGTTCTTC. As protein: CASNIGQGPYNEQFF. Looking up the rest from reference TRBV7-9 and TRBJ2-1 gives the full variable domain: DTGVSQNPRHKITKRGQNVTFRCDPISEHNRLYWYRQTLGQGPEFLTYFQNEAQLEKSRLLSDRFSAERPKGSFSTLEIQRTEQGDSAMYLCASNIGQGPYNEQFFGPGTRLTVL.

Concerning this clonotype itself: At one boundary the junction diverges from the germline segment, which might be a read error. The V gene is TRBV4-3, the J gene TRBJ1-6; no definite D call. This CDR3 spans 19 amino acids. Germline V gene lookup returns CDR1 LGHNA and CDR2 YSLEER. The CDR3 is CASSRKGYTGSSYKSPLHF. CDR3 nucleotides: TGCGCCAGCAGCCGAAAAGGTTACACGGGAAGCTCCTATAAGTCACCCCTCCACTTT.

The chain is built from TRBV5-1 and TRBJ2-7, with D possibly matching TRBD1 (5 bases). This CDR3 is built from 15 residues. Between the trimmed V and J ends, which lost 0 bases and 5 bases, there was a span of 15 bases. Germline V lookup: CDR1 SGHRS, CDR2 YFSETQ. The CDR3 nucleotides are TGCGCCAGCAGCTTGGAAGGGCAGGGCAGCGACGAGCAGTACGTC. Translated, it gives CASSLEGQGSDEQYV.

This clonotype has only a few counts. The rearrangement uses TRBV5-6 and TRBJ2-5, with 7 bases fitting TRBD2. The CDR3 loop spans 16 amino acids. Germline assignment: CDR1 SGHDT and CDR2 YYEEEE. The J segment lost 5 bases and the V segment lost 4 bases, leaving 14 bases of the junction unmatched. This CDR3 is CASSREVPGPSETQYF. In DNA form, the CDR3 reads TGTGCCAGCAGCCGGGAGGTGCCGGGACCGTCGGAGACCCAGTACTTC.

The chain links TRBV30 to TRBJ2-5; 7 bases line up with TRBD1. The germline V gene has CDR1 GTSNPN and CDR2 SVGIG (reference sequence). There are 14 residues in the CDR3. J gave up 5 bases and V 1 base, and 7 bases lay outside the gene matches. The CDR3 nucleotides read TGTGCCTGGAGTGAGCACAGGGGTCGGGAGACCCAGTACTTC. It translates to CAWSEHRGRETQYF.

The CDR3 bases are TGTGCCACCAGCCAAAACCGGAGGGACACTGAAGCTTTCTTT. Amino acid sequence: CATSQNRRDTEAFF. The V and J genes are TRBV15 and TRBJ1-1; D unclear. Germline V gene lookup returns CDR1 LNHNV and CDR2 YYDKDF (reference sequence). This CDR3 comprises 14 residues. The V end lost 5 bases, the J end lost 3 bases, and 13 bases lay between the germline ends.